This T cell receptor (beta chain) was recovered during a study of OX40 agonist ivuxolimab in advanced cancers. Study overall: Ivuxolimab, an agonistic anti-OX40 (CD134) antibody, was given to patients. At doses from 0.01 to 10 mg/kg, patients were given intravenous ivuxolimab every 2 weeks.

Peripheral blood came from all dose cohorts at three timepoints. A word on this clone: Its specificity is not known.

Measured with immunoSEQ multiplex PCR; TCRdb has only the in-frame clones, and not every one. The table shows about 73,000 clones, with 90% occurring only once. Overall study findings and caveats: At doses 0.1 to 3.0 mg/kg, CD4+ and CD8+ clones expanded.

This receptor was taken from an adult with an advanced solid tumor such as melanoma, head and neck, liver or kidney cancer. This material consisted of CD4+ or CD8+ T cells sorted from blood, taken in a trial of the OX40 agonist ivuxolimab.

The chain's CDR3 is CASSFRGLANYGYTF. The CDR3 coding sequence is TGTGCCAGCAGCTTCAGGGGATTAGCTAACTATGGCTACACCTTC. V gene TRBV11-2 combines with J gene TRBJ1-2, with TRBD1 as a possible D gene (6 bases). Germline V CDR1 and CDR2: SGHAT, FQNNGV. V gave up 3 bases and J gave up 0 bases, with 11 bases separating them. This CDR3 has 15 residues.